Each of the 13 T cell receptor beta chains below was sequenced from the same sample in a study of beta chain features in type 1 diabetes. The investigators reverse transcribed all of the isolated RNA, so they sequenced expressed TCRB transcripts. Using immunoSEQ multiplex PCR, the repertoire was profiled, and TCRdb retains in-frame clones only, with some absent. In the table there are a few hundred thousand clones, 14% of which are singletons. Source material: naive CD4+ T cells from blood. Receptors were obtained from a man aged 25-45 years in good health.

The chain uses TRBV6-6 and TRBJ2-6; TRBD1 aligns across 7 bases. From germline, CDR1 is MNHNY and CDR2 SVGAGI (reference sequence). Trimming took 7 bases from V and 4 from J; bases not matched to a gene: 7. CDR3 length equals 15 residues. DNA of the CDR3: TGTGCCAGCACCCCAGGGGGATCCGGGGCCAACGTCCTGACTTTC. It encodes CASTPGGSGANVLTF.

This clone was observed a few times. J is TRBJ2-2 and V is TRBV30, with D unresolved. The CDR3 is 15 residues long. Germline assignment: CDR1 GTSNPN and CDR2 SVGIG (reference sequence). V lost 0 bases, J lost 4 bases, and 12 bases lay in between. The CDR3 is CAWSVLGRFTGELFF. CDR3 DNA: TGTGCCTGGAGTGTACTTGGCAGGTTCACCGGGGAGCTGTTTTTT. Complete variable domain (other parts from reference TRBV30 and TRBJ2-2): SQTIHQWPATLVQPVGSPLSLECTVEGTSNPNLYWYRQAAGRGLQLLFYSVGIGQISSEVPQNLSASRPQDRQFILSSKKLLLSDSGFYLCAWSVLGRFTGELFFGEGSRLTVL.

This clone appeared a few times. The chain joins TRBV2 to TRBJ2-1, with TRBD2 matching over 7 bases. V shed 8 bases and J 9 bases; nucleotides not matched to a gene: 13. This CDR3 has 14 residues. CDR1 is SNHLY, CDR2 FYNNEI, per germline. The DNA for the CDR3 is TGTGCCAGCCTCAACTTAGCGGGTACGGCTGAGCAGTTCTTC. It is translated as CASLNLAGTAEQFF.

This clone was found a few times. The chain carries TRBV29-1 and TRBJ2-1; 11 bases map to TRBD2. J lost 4 bases, V lost 7 bases, and 3 bases had no gene match. CDR3 length: 13 amino acids. CDR1 is SQVTM, CDR2 ANQGSEA, per germline. DNA of the CDR3: TGCAGCGATGGACTAGCGGGTTACAATGAGCAGTTCTTC. Encoded protein: CSDGLAGYNEQFF.

A few counts support this clone. The chain recombines TRBV5-1 with TRBJ2-3, with D perhaps matching TRBD1 (6 bases). Germline assignment: CDR1 SGHRS and CDR2 YFSETQ. Trimming pared 3 bases from V and 0 bases from J, leaving 8 bases between. The CDR3 is made up of 14 amino acids. The CDR3 bases are TGCGCCAGCAGCTCGGACAGAAGCACAGATACGCAGTATTTT. This codes for CASSSDRSTDTQYF.

On this clone: Other DNA sequences in this sample translate to the same CDR3. V is TRBV30 and J is TRBJ1-5; possible D gene TRBD1, 5 bases. The V end was cut by 4 bases, the J end by 4 bases, with 11 bases between. Looked up from germline, CDR1 is GTSNPN and CDR2 is SVGIG (reference sequence). CDR3 length: 13 amino acids. CDR3 in amino acids: CAWKQVGNQPQHF. CDR3 coding DNA: TGTGCCTGGAAACAGGTTGGGAATCAGCCCCAGCATTTT.

CDR3 loop: CSVIRRDIQYF. CDR3 coding DNA: TGCAGCGTCATTCGTCGGGACATTCAGTACTTC. The chain has TRBV29-1 and TRBJ2-4; D unclear. Germline V gives CDR1 SQVTM, CDR2 ANQGSEA. The CDR3 is 11 residues long. Trimming cost V 6 bases and J 8 bases, with 11 bases left between them. The full variable domain, completed using reference TRBV29-1 and TRBJ2-4, is SAVISQKPSRDICQRGTSLTIQCQVDSQVTMMFWYRQQPGQSLTLIATANQGSEATYESGFVIDKFPISRPNLTFSTLTVSNMSPEDSSIYLCSVIRRDIQYFGAGTRLSVL.

The CDR3 protein is CASSLTGHYEQYV. CDR3 nucleotide sequence: TGTGCCAGCAGCCTGACGGGGCACTACGAGCAGTACGTC. The V and J genes are TRBV5-6 and TRBJ2-7; either TRBD1 or TRBD2 may fit D (5 bases each). Trimming took off 4 bases at V and 3 bases at J, with 11 bases between the two ends. The CDR3 extends over 13 amino acids. The V gene's germline CDR1 is SGHDT and CDR2 YYEEEE.

This chain uses TRBV6-1 with TRBJ2-7; 8 nucleotides line up with TRBD1. The V and J ends lost 7 bases and 7 bases, in that order; junction bases with no gene match: 12. Germline CDR1 and CDR2: MNHNS and SASEGT. CDR3 length equals 14 residues. Here the CDR3 reads CASTWDRQDREQYV. The DNA of the CDR3 is TGTGCCAGCACTTGGGACAGGCAAGATCGGGAGCAGTACGTC.

This clone showed up just a few times. The rearrangement joins TRBV5-1 to TRBJ2-5; D possibly corresponds to TRBD2 (6 bases). Trimming took 0 bases from V and 4 from J, leaving 13 bases between them. CDR3 length: 15 amino acids. The germline V gene encodes CDR1 SGHRS and CDR2 YFSETQ. The CDR3 is CASSLADLGGETQYF. The CDR3 region has the DNA TGCGCCAGCAGCTTGGCCGACCTCGGGGGAGAGACCCAGTACTTC.

The gene calls are TRBV5-6 and TRBJ2-1; perhaps TRBD2 as D (6 bases). The V and J ends lost 2 bases and 7 bases respectively, with 7 bases between them. The CDR3 spans 12 residues. Per the germline V gene, CDR1 is SGHDT and CDR2 is YYEEEE. Written as DNA, the CDR3 is TGTGCCAGCAGCTTTGGGAGGAATGAGCAGTTCTTC. Translation: CASSFGRNEQFF. Filled out from reference TRBV5-6 and TRBJ2-1, the complete variable domain reads DAGVTQSPTHLIKTRGQQVTLRCSPKSGHDTVSWYQQALGQGPQFIFQYYEEEERQRGNFPDRFSGHQFPNYSSELNVNALLLGDSALYLCASSFGRNEQFFGPGTRLTVL.

J is TRBJ2-7 and V is TRBV5-1; D remains ambiguous. CDR1 is SGHRS, CDR2 YFSETQ, per germline. Trimming removed 5 bases from V and 2 bases from J, with 14 bases in between. The CDR3 loop spans 14 amino acids. CDR3 residues: CASSYCGRTYEQYV. The DNA for the CDR3 is TGCGCCAGCAGTTATTGCGGCAGAACCTACGAGCAGTACGTC.

This clone was counted a few times. The chain employs TRBV30 and TRBJ1-4, with D maybe TRBD1 (5 bases). The germline V gene has CDR1 GTSNPN and CDR2 SVGIG (reference sequence). V lost 8 bases and J lost 4, with 11 bases in between. This CDR3 comprises 12 residues. CDR3 in amino acids: CAEGRRNEKLFF. Written as DNA, the CDR3 is TGTGCCGAGGGGCGGCGTAATGAAAAACTGTTTTTT.